These T cell receptor beta chains were read from a single sample in a study of T-cell memory formation after mild COVID-19. MiXCR, applied by TCRdb to the 5' RACE reads, yields one record per CDR3 protein. The sample lists around 370,000 distinct CDR3 sequences; approximately 21% were seen once. Sequencing was done on a sample of PBMCs or a T cell subset sorted from them (not recorded which). These receptors all stem from an adult woman who had mild COVID-19 (a few samples of this study predate the infection). Cell type and time point are not known. The CDR3 runs from the conserved cysteine through the conserved F or W. Each record gives: V gene, clone size, D gene, J gene, CDR3 DNA, CDR3 protein. A D gene is named only where the DNA matches it firmly. Clone size is stated in some rows and not others, as once, few, many or a class when expanded.

TRBV9	few	TRBD2	TRBJ2-7	TGTGCCAGCAGCGTAGATCTAGCGGGAGGTCTCTACGAGCAGTACTTC	CASSVDLAGGLYEQYF
TRBV4-1	many	.	TRBJ2-1	TGCGCCAGCAGCCAAGATGGGGGTGGGGGGGCCGGCGATGAGCAGTTCTTC	CASSQDGGGGAGDEQFF
TRBV12-3/TRBV12-4	few	TRBD2	TRBJ2-7	TGTGCCAGCAGCTTCGGGACTAGCGGGAGAGTAGGAGAGCAGTACTTC	CASSFGTSGRVGEQYF
TRBV6-5	.	.	TRBJ1-2	TGTGCCAGCAGTTACATGCCAAGCCCTCCCTATGGCTACACCTTC	CASSYMPSPPYGYTF
TRBV27	few	TRBD2	TRBJ2-2	TGTGCCAGCAGTTCCCTACTCTTAGCGGGAACGGCCACCGGGGAGCTGTTTTTT	CASSSLLLAGTATGELFF
TRBV5-4	.	TRBD2	TRBJ2-1	TGTGCCAGCAGCTCAGGGACTAGCCAGAATGAGCAGTTCTTC	CASSSGTSQNEQFF
TRBV7-3	.	.	TRBJ1-5	TGTGCCAGCAGTTTGGGACCCCAAGGGACCCAGCATTTT	CASSLGPQGTQHF
TRBV5-5	many	TRBD1	TRBJ2-2	TGTGCCAGCAGCAACGGACAGGGGCCCGGGGAGCTGTTTTTT	CASSNGQGPGELFF
TRBV27	once	.	TRBJ1-2	TGTGCCAGCAGTGACATACGGGGGCTCTATGGCTACACCTTC	CASSDIRGLYGYTF
TRBV9	once	.	TRBJ2-2	TGTGCCAGAAGCGTAGCTGCGAACACCGGGGAGCTGTTTTTT	CARSVAANTGELFF
TRBV12-3/TRBV12-4	once	.	TRBJ1-3	TGTGACAGCCATCCCCCCGGGAGCTCTGGAAACACCATATATTTT	CDSHPPGSSGNTIYF
TRBV30	.	.	TRBJ1-2	TGTGCCTGGAGTGTAGTCAGGACTCCTAACTATGGCTACACCTTC	CAWSVVRTPNYGYTF
TRBV20-1	.	.	TRBJ2-7	TGCAGTGCCGACCAGAGGAGCGGGCCCTCCTACGAGCAGTACTTC	CSADQRSGPSYEQYF
TRBV5-1	.	TRBD1	TRBJ2-1	TGCGCCAGCATCCCGTCCGTGGGACAGGGTAACAATGAGCAGTTCTTC	CASIPSVGQGNNEQFF
TRBV12-3/TRBV12-4	.	TRBD1	TRBJ2-2	TGTGCCAGCAGTTTCGGGCAGGGGGCGTCCGGGGAGCTGTTTTTT	CASSFGQGASGELFF
TRBV12-3/TRBV12-4	once	.	TRBJ2-3	TGTGCCAGCAGTTCGGGACCGCCCTATACGCAGTATTTT	CASSSGPPYTQYF
TRBV5-1	many	TRBD2	TRBJ2-1	TGCGCCAGCCTAGCGGGGGGGCTCTACAATGAGCAGTTCTTC	CASLAGGLYNEQFF
TRBV3-1	.	TRBD1	TRBJ2-1	TGTGCCAGCAGCCTCACCGTAGGGACAGGGTATTACAATGAGCAGTTCTTC	CASSLTVGTGYYNEQFF
TRBV5-1	.	.	TRBJ1-2	TGCGCCAGCAGCAACAGGGACGGCTACACCTTC	CASSNRDGYTF
TRBV19	.	TRBD2	TRBJ2-1	TGTGCCAGTAGTCCCGGACTAGCGAGAGAGCAGTTCTTC	CASSPGLAREQFF
TRBV4-1	.	TRBD2	TRBJ2-1	TGCGCCAGCAGCCAAGTAGGTCGGACTAGCGGGGGGAATGAGCAGTTCTTC	CASSQVGRTSGGNEQFF
TRBV2	.	.	TRBJ2-1	TGTGCCAGCAGTGAATATGGTAGGGGGAGCTCCTACAATGAGCAGTTCTTC	CASSEYGRGSSYNEQFF
TRBV7-8	many	TRBD2	TRBJ2-4	TGTGCCAGCAGGTCGAAGGAGCGGGGGCACAAAAACATTCAGTACTTC	CASRSKERGHKNIQYF
TRBV2	few	TRBD2	TRBJ2-5	TGTGCCAGCAGTGATCCCCAGCGGGGGGGGCGGCAAGAGACCCAGTACTTC	CASSDPQRGGRQETQYF
TRBV6-6	.	.	TRBJ1-2	TGTGCCAGCAGCCCAACAGGGCAAGGCTACACCTTC	CASSPTGQGYTF
TRBV6-2/TRBV6-3	.	TRBD1	TRBJ1-5	TGTGCCAGCAGTTTCCGGGACAGGACTCAGCCCCAGCATTTT	CASSFRDRTQPQHF
TRBV18	many	.	TRBJ1-1	TGTGCCAGCTCACCTGCGGGGACTAGAGGGACTGAAGCTTTCTTT	CASSPAGTRGTEAFF
TRBV12-3/TRBV12-4	few	.	TRBJ1-1	TGTGCCAGCAGAGCTCAGGAAGACATGAACACTGAAGCTTTCTTT	CASRAQEDMNTEAFF
TRBV3-1	.	TRBD1	TRBJ1-2	TGTGCCAGCAGCCAAGATCTCGCGACAGGGAACTATGGCTACACCTTC	CASSQDLATGNYGYTF
TRBV19	.	.	TRBJ2-2	TGTGCCAGTAGTATCGGGCAGGGTCGAACCGGGGAGCTGTTTTTT	CASSIGQGRTGELFF
TRBV24-1	.	TRBD2	TRBJ2-7	TGTGCCACCAGTGATCGGACTAGCGGGAGTAAGTACTACGAGCAGTACTTC	CATSDRTSGSKYYEQYF
TRBV5-1	few	.	TRBJ2-1	TGCGCCAGCAGCTTTGACAAGACGCTCAATGAGCAGTTCTTC	CASSFDKTLNEQFF
TRBV6-5	many	TRBD2	TRBJ2-1	TGTGCCAGCAGCCCGGGGGGGGCCTACAATGAGCAGTTCTTC	CASSPGGAYNEQFF
TRBV5-6	few	.	TRBJ1-1	TGTGCCAGCAGTAGACCCACGAACACTGAAGCTTTCTTT	CASSRPTNTEAFF
TRBV29-1	many	.	TRBJ2-7	TGCAGCGTACTCAGGGATGCCTACGAGCAGTACTTC	CSVLRDAYEQYF
TRBV7-9	few	TRBD1	TRBJ2-1	TGTGCCAGCAGCTTATCCAGGGGGAGCTCCTACAATGAGCAGTTCTTC	CASSLSRGSSYNEQFF
TRBV29-1	few	TRBD1	TRBJ2-1	TGCAGCGTTGAAATGTCCCCAGGGGGAAGCTCCTACAATGAGCAGTTCTTC	CSVEMSPGGSSYNEQFF
TRBV2	few	.	TRBJ1-4	TGTGCCACCCACAGGGAACCGTCGACTAATGAAAAACTGTTTTTT	CATHREPSTNEKLFF
TRBV11-3	.	.	TRBJ1-6	TGTGCCAGCCGCAGGTCCGGGACGGGTAATTCACCCCTCCACTTT	CASRRSGTGNSPLHF
TRBV12-3/TRBV12-4	.	.	TRBJ2-4	TGTGCCAGCACATTCCAGGGGGGGCTGGCCAAAAACATTCAGTACTTC	CASTFQGGLAKNIQYF
TRBV2	once	TRBD2	TRBJ2-3	TGTGCCGGTCAGCGGGGGGGAAGCACAGATACGCAGTATTTT	CAGQRGGSTDTQYF
TRBV4-3	few	.	TRBJ2-2	TGCGCCAGCAGCCAAGATGAGGGTGGTGCCGGGGAGCTGTTTTTT	CASSQDEGGAGELFF
TRBV21-1	.	.	TRBJ2-4	TGTGCCAGCAGCAAAAGTGAACAGGGGACGGTCAAAAACATTCAGTACTTC	CASSKSEQGTVKNIQYF
TRBV7-6	few	TRBD2	TRBJ2-1	TGTGCCAGCAGCTTAGCTAGCGGGGGGCCGAGCTCCTACAATGAGCAGTTCTTC	CASSLASGGPSSYNEQFF
TRBV28	.	TRBD2	TRBJ2-2	TGTGCCAGCAGCTACCCGGGAGGGGCCGGGGAGCTGTTTTTT	CASSYPGGAGELFF
TRBV20-1	few	TRBD1	TRBJ2-7	TGCAGTGCAACCGGACAGGGAAGCACCTACGAGCAGTACTTC	CSATGQGSTYEQYF
TRBV6-1	.	.	TRBJ1-1	TGTGCCAACAAAGACAGGTTGGACACTGAAGCTTTCTTT	CANKDRLDTEAFF
TRBV5-1	many	.	TRBJ2-1	TGCGCCAGCGGCCCTGAATCGGGACGAGAGCAGTTCTTC	CASGPESGREQFF
TRBV2	.	TRBD2	TRBJ2-3	TGTGCCAGCAAGACTAGCGGGGGCACAGATACGCAGTATTTT	CASKTSGGTDTQYF
TRBV7-3	few	TRBD1	TRBJ2-2	TGTGCCAGCAGCTTAACCCAGGGGACAGGGAGGATGTTTTTT	CASSLTQGTGRMFF
TRBV14	.	TRBD1	TRBJ2-4	TGTGCCAGCAGCCAACTTACAGGGGGGTCGGACATTCAGTACTTC	CASSQLTGGSDIQYF
TRBV5-1	few	.	TRBJ2-5	TGCGCCAGCAGCCTGGGGGGATATCAAGAGACCCAGTACTTC	CASSLGGYQETQYF
TRBV13	.	.	TRBJ2-7	TGTGCCAGCAGCGCGGGACAGCCCTCCTACGAGCAGTACTTC	CASSAGQPSYEQYF
TRBV4-2	.	TRBD2	TRBJ2-1	TGTGCCAGCAGCCCGCGTGCGGGAGGAATCAATGAGCAGTTCTTC	CASSPRAGGINEQFF
TRBV2	.	.	TRBJ2-7	TGTGCCAGCATACCGGGTGTTGAGAAAAACTACGAGCAGTACTTC	CASIPGVEKNYEQYF